The next 8 T cell receptor beta chains were all read from a single sample in a study of T cells in Graves' hyperthyroidism and ophthalmopathy. Authors of the study amplified TCR beta CDR3 regions from RNA transcripts. Carried out on the TCR CDR3, a first-round RT-PCR used the HTBI primer set. TCRdb ran MiXCR on the multiplex PCR reads and lists one entry per CDR3 protein. The sample records 550,000 to 800,000 distinct CDR3 sequences, about a sixth being singletons. The sequencing input was blood. The source of these receptors is a man aged 18-30 years with Graves' hyperthyroidism.

This clonotype was seen a few times. The chain carries TRBV20-1 and TRBJ2-1, with a tentative D call TRBD2 (6 bases). The CDR3 loop spans 15 amino acids. Trimming removed 6 bases at V and 9 bases at J, with 24 bases between. CDR1 and CDR2 from the germline V gene are DFQATT and SNEGSKA (reference sequence). In nucleotides, the CDR3 is TGCAGTGCCCAAGAGGGAAGGAGGGTAATTCGTGAGCAGTTCTTC. This encodes CSAQEGRRVIREQFF.

This clonotype occurred a few times. The chain is built from TRBV15 and TRBJ1-2; D perhaps matches TRBD1 (5 bases). Germline values: CDR1 LNHNV, CDR2 YYDKDF (reference sequence). Trimming left V 1 base short and J 2 bases short, with 17 bases between. CDR3 length: 17 residues. The CDR3 nucleotides read TGTGCCACCAGCAGAGCATCCGGGACCCAGAAAAACTATGGCTACACCTTC. It encodes CATSRASGTQKNYGYTF.

This clonotype was counted ten times or more. The V gene is TRBV11-2, the J gene TRBJ2-7; D perhaps matches TRBD1 (5 bases). The CDR3 is made up of 15 amino acids. Between the trimmed V and J ends, which lost 3 bases and 1 base, there was a span of 13 bases. Germline values: CDR1 SGHAT, CDR2 FQNNGV. CDR3 in DNA: TGTGCCAGCAGCTTCAGGGTTCCCTTTTCCTACGAGCAGTACTTC. Its translation is CASSFRVPFSYEQYF.

This clonotype has more than one count but fewer than ten. This sequence joins TRBV9 and TRBJ2-1, with 9 bases aligning to TRBD2. Looked up from germline, CDR1 is SGDLS and CDR2 is YYNGEE. The CDR3 totals 15 residues. V was pared by 1 base and J by 5 bases, with 4 bases of the junction left unmatched. The CDR3 is CASSVSLAGNNEQFF. DNA of the CDR3: TGTGCCAGCAGCGTATCCCTAGCGGGGAACAATGAGCAGTTCTTC.

In this sample, this clonotype turned up a few times. The chain links TRBV29-1 to TRBJ2-1; D remains ambiguous. V lost 2 bases to trimming and J lost 10 bases, with 21 bases between them. The germline CDR1 and CDR2 sequences are SQVTM and ANQGSEA. The CDR3 runs to 15 residues. CDR3 protein: CSVEFSSWGIVEQFF. The CDR3 nucleotides read TGCAGCGTTGAATTCAGTTCGTGGGGTATCGTGGAGCAGTTCTTC.

As to this clonotype: One base away lies a much larger clone, so this may be a sequencing read error. The V and J genes are TRBV18 and TRBJ2-3; possibly TRBD1 for D (5 bases). The CDR3 consists of 13 residues. Per germline, CDR1 KGHSH and CDR2 LQKENI. The CDR3 sequence is CASSRAATGTQYF. CDR3 nucleotides: TGTGCCAGCTCACGGGCAGCAACAGGTACGCAGTATTTT.

This clonotype was counted only a few times. The rearrangement links TRBV2 to TRBJ2-1; TRBD2 matches 13 bases. V was pared by 5 bases and J by 7 bases, with 8 bases of the junction left unmatched. The CDR3 consists of 16 residues. The germline CDR1 and CDR2 sequences are SNHLY and FYNNEI. Here the CDR3 reads CASSLILAGGGNEQFF. DNA of the CDR3: TGTGCCAGCAGTCTAATACTAGCGGGAGGGGGTAATGAGCAGTTCTTC.

This clonotype occurred many times. At one of its ends the junction is not consistent with the germline gene, which may arise from a read error. This sequence joins TRBV20-1 and TRBJ2-1; 7 nucleotides line up with TRBD2. CDR1 DFQATT and CDR2 SNEGSKA come from the germline V gene (reference sequence). The CDR3 is 13 residues long. CDR3 in amino acids: CSARLAAYNEQSF. DNA of the CDR3: TGCAGTGCTAGACTAGCGGCCTACAATGAGCAGTCCTTC.